This is a list of T cell receptor beta chains from one sample in a study of blood T cell repertoires in COVID-19. The data were produced by immunoSEQ multiplex PCR, yet TCRdb's version contains in-frame clones alone and is incomplete. The sample contains approximately 200,000 clones, 70% to 90% of which appear only once. The sequencing sample was made of peripheral blood. The receptors derive from an elderly woman with acute or convalescent COVID-19. Both conserved end residues are part of each CDR3. The D gene is left open where the match is weak. The size of a clone is reported for some rows only, either as once, few or many, or as a class for expanded clones.

v_call,d_call,cdr3_length,j_call,clone_size,cdr3_aa,cdr3_nt
TRBV10-3,.,14,TRBJ1-5,.,CAISQTVSNQPQHF,TGTGCCATCAGCCAGACAGTTAGCAATCAGCCCCAGCATTTT
TRBV7-7,.,13,TRBJ1-1,.,CASSSLEGTEAFF,TGTGCTAGCAGCTCATTAGAGGGCACTGAAGCTTTCTTT
TRBV6-5,TRBD2,13,TRBJ2-7,.,CASRLSGGYEQYF,TGTGCCAGCAGGCTATCCGGGGGGTACGAGCAGTACTTC
TRBV6-2/TRBV6-3,.,13,TRBJ1-3,.,CASSPSSGNTIYF,TGTGCCAGCAGCCCCAGCTCTGGAAACACCATATATTTT
TRBV11-3,TRBD1,15,TRBJ1-1,.,CASSYQQGRGTEAFF,TGTGCCAGCAGCTACCAACAGGGGCGAGGCACTGAAGCTTTCTTT
TRBV7-2,.,14,TRBJ1-2,.,CASSPGSGLEGYTF,TGTGCCAGCAGCCCCGGATCAGGGCTAGAGGGCTACACCTTC
TRBV7-9,TRBD1,14,TRBJ1-4,.,CASSPNRGGEKLFF,TGTGCCAGCAGCCCTAACAGGGGTGGTGAAAAACTGTTTTTT
TRBV4-3,.,16,TRBJ1-1,.,CASSQGNGRDRTEAFF,TGCGCCAGCAGCCAAGGAAATGGCAGGGATAGGACTGAAGCTTTCTTT
TRBV28,TRBD1,17,TRBJ1-5,.,CASSLSLQGTGNQPQHF,TGTGCCAGCAGTTTATCCCTACAGGGGACTGGCAATCAGCCCCAGCATTTT
TRBV7-3,TRBD2,16,TRBJ2-2,.,CASSLRLAGSTGELFF,TGTGCCAGCAGCTTAAGGCTAGCGGGTTCCACCGGGGAGCTGTTTTTT
TRBV14,.,14,TRBJ1-1,.,CASSQATGNTEAFF,TGTGCCAGCAGCCAGGCGACGGGGAACACTGAAGCTTTCTTT
TRBV19,TRBD1,19,TRBJ1-1,few,CASRSGTGGLIQMNTEAFF,TGTGCCAGTAGATCCGGGACAGGGGGACTAATACAAATGAACACTGAAGCTTTCTTT
TRBV29-1,.,16,TRBJ2-3,.,CSVEEATVRSTDTQYF,TGCAGCGTTGAAGAAGCGACAGTAAGAAGCACAGATACGCAGTATTTT